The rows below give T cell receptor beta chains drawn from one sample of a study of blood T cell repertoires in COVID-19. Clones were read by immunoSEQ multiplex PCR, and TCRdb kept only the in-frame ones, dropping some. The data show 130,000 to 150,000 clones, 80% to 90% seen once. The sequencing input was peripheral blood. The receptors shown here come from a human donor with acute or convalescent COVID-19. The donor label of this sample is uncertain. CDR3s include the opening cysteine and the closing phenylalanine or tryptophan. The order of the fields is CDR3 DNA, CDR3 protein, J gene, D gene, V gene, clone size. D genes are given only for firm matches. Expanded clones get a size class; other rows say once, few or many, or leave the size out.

CDR3nt: TGTGCCAGCAGCTCAGGGAGGCAAGGTGAAGCTTTCTTT
CDR3aa: CASSSGRQGEAFF
j_gene: TRBJ1-1
d_gene: .
v_gene: TRBV11-3
abundance: .

CDR3nt: TGTGCCAGCAGCTTAGAAGCGGGGGGCCCACTAGCCAAAAACATTCAGTACTTC
CDR3aa: CASSLEAGGPLAKNIQYF
j_gene: TRBJ2-4
d_gene: TRBD2
v_gene: TRBV7-6
abundance: once

CDR3nt: TGTGCCAGCGACAGGGAGAACTATGGCTACACCTTC
CDR3aa: CASDRENYGYTF
j_gene: TRBJ1-2
d_gene: TRBD1
v_gene: TRBV2
abundance: .

CDR3nt: TGTGCCAGCAGCGACAGCGGGGGCCCTTCCCATACGCAGTATTTT
CDR3aa: CASSDSGGPSHTQYF
j_gene: TRBJ2-3
d_gene: TRBD2
v_gene: TRBV9
abundance: few

CDR3nt: TGTGCCTGGAGTGCCCCGACAGGGGTGGGTCAGCCCCAGCATTTT
CDR3aa: CAWSAPTGVGQPQHF
j_gene: TRBJ1-5
d_gene: TRBD1
v_gene: TRBV30
abundance: .

CDR3nt: TGTGCCACCAGTGATGCGACAGGCCCCTATGGCTACACCTTC
CDR3aa: CATSDATGPYGYTF
j_gene: TRBJ1-2
d_gene: .
v_gene: TRBV24-1
abundance: .

CDR3nt: TGTGCCAGCAGCTCCGGGTGGATAGATACGCAGTATTTT
CDR3aa: CASSSGWIDTQYF
j_gene: TRBJ2-3
d_gene: .
v_gene: TRBV7-9
abundance: .

CDR3nt: TGTGCCAGCAGTTTGACAGCAGATAACTATGGCTACACCTTC
CDR3aa: CASSLTADNYGYTF
j_gene: TRBJ1-2
d_gene: .
v_gene: TRBV2
abundance: .

CDR3nt: TGTGCCAGCAGGGAAACGGGACAGGGACATGGCTACACCTTC
CDR3aa: CASRETGQGHGYTF
j_gene: TRBJ1-2
d_gene: TRBD1
v_gene: TRBV2
abundance: .

CDR3nt: TGTGCCAGCTCACCGAAGGGAGATCAGGGGGCTTTCTTT
CDR3aa: CASSPKGDQGAFF
j_gene: TRBJ1-1
d_gene: .
v_gene: TRBV18
abundance: .

CDR3nt: TGTGCCAGCTGTCGACAGGGGGAAGACAATCAGCCCCAGCATTTT
CDR3aa: CASCRQGEDNQPQHF
j_gene: TRBJ1-5
d_gene: TRBD1
v_gene: TRBV6-5
abundance: .

CDR3nt: TGTGCCAGCAGCTTAGGACAGGAGCAGCCCCAGCATTTT
CDR3aa: CASSLGQEQPQHF
j_gene: TRBJ1-5
d_gene: .
v_gene: TRBV7-9
abundance: .

CDR3nt: TGTGCCAGCGGACAGCCACCCACTAACTATGGCTACACCTTC
CDR3aa: CASGQPPTNYGYTF
j_gene: TRBJ1-2
d_gene: .
v_gene: TRBV30
abundance: .

CDR3nt: TGTGCCAGCAGCTCCCTGGGGGGGACGGATACGCAGTATTTT
CDR3aa: CASSSLGGTDTQYF
j_gene: TRBJ2-3
d_gene: TRBD2
v_gene: TRBV11-2
abundance: .

CDR3nt: TGTGCCAGCAGTTTAGTCAGGGGGTTCACTGAAGCTTTCTTT
CDR3aa: CASSLVRGFTEAFF
j_gene: TRBJ1-1
d_gene: TRBD1
v_gene: TRBV27
abundance: many

CDR3nt: TGTGCCCACGGGGGAGAGTATAGCAATCAGCCCCAGCATTTT
CDR3aa: CAHGGEYSNQPQHF
j_gene: TRBJ1-5
d_gene: .
v_gene: TRBV6-5
abundance: .

CDR3nt: TGTGCCAGCGGGGAGCGGGGGTACGAGCAGTACTTC
CDR3aa: CASGERGYEQYF
j_gene: TRBJ2-7
d_gene: TRBD2
v_gene: TRBV3-1/TRBV3-2
abundance: few

CDR3nt: TGTGCCAGCAGTGAACCCCCCGTGGGCTACACCTTC
CDR3aa: CASSEPPVGYTF
j_gene: TRBJ1-2
d_gene: .
v_gene: TRBV2
abundance: .

CDR3nt: TGCGCCAGCAGCCTCGGACAGGGCGTTCATTCACCCCTCCACTTT
CDR3aa: CASSLGQGVHSPLHF
j_gene: TRBJ1-6
d_gene: TRBD1
v_gene: TRBV4-1
abundance: .

CDR3nt: TGTGCCAGCTCCGAGGCAGGGGGCTGGAACACTGAAGCTTTCTTT
CDR3aa: CASSEAGGWNTEAFF
j_gene: TRBJ1-1
d_gene: TRBD1
v_gene: TRBV18
abundance: .

CDR3nt: TGTGCCAGCAGTTTACCGGGGGGCTCCTACAATGAGCAGTTCTTC
CDR3aa: CASSLPGGSYNEQFF
j_gene: TRBJ2-1
d_gene: TRBD2
v_gene: TRBV27
abundance: once

CDR3nt: TGTGCCAGCAGTTTGCCGGGTCCCGGGACCGGGGAGCTGTTTTTT
CDR3aa: CASSLPGPGTGELFF
j_gene: TRBJ2-2
d_gene: .
v_gene: TRBV27
abundance: .

CDR3nt: TGTGCCAGCAGCGGACAGACGAACACTGAAGCTTTCTTT
CDR3aa: CASSGQTNTEAFF
j_gene: TRBJ1-1
d_gene: .
v_gene: TRBV7-3
abundance: .

CDR3nt: TGTGCCAGCAGTCTGACACCCGCCAGGGAAAAACTGTTTTTT
CDR3aa: CASSLTPAREKLFF
j_gene: TRBJ1-4
d_gene: .
v_gene: TRBV11-2
abundance: .

CDR3nt: TGTGCCAGCAGCGGACAGGGACCCTACAATGAGCAGTTCTTC
CDR3aa: CASSGQGPYNEQFF
j_gene: TRBJ2-1
d_gene: TRBD1
v_gene: TRBV14
abundance: .

CDR3nt: TGCGCCAGCAGCTTGGGAGGGGGCAGAACTGAAGCTTTCTTT
CDR3aa: CASSLGGGRTEAFF
j_gene: TRBJ1-1
d_gene: TRBD1
v_gene: TRBV5-1
abundance: .

CDR3nt: TGTGCCAGCAGTTCTGCCGGGACCATATATTTT
CDR3aa: CASSSAGTIYF
j_gene: TRBJ1-3
d_gene: .
v_gene: TRBV27
abundance: .

CDR3nt: TGTGCCAGCAGCTTATTCTCGAGCACAGATACGCAGTATTTT
CDR3aa: CASSLFSSTDTQYF
j_gene: TRBJ2-3
d_gene: .
v_gene: TRBV7-9
abundance: once

CDR3nt: TGTGCCAGCAGCTTAGACAGGGGGCTCGGGAGCTCTGAAGCTTTCTTT
CDR3aa: CASSLDRGLGSSEAFF
j_gene: TRBJ1-1
d_gene: TRBD1
v_gene: TRBV7-9
abundance: .

CDR3nt: TGTGCCTTCGGGGGAAAGGGGAGGGATGGCTACACCTTC
CDR3aa: CAFGGKGRDGYTF
j_gene: TRBJ1-2
d_gene: .
v_gene: TRBV30
abundance: .

CDR3nt: TGCAGCGTAGCGACAGGGATCCCCTCTGGAAACACCATATATTTT
CDR3aa: CSVATGIPSGNTIYF
j_gene: TRBJ1-3
d_gene: TRBD1
v_gene: TRBV29-1
abundance: .

CDR3nt: TGCGCCAGCAGCTTACCTAGGTCAGCCCAGTTCTTC
CDR3aa: CASSLPRSAQFF
j_gene: TRBJ2-1
d_gene: .
v_gene: TRBV5-1
abundance: .

CDR3nt: TGCGCCAGCAGTGGCTTCTTCGGACAGGGACCCTACAATGAGCAGTTCTTC
CDR3aa: CASSGFFGQGPYNEQFF
j_gene: TRBJ2-1
d_gene: TRBD1
v_gene: TRBV10-1
abundance: .

CDR3nt: TGTGCCAGCAGCCAAGAAGGAGGGGCGGACACTGAAGCTTTCTTT
CDR3aa: CASSQEGGADTEAFF
j_gene: TRBJ1-1
d_gene: .
v_gene: TRBV14
abundance: few

CDR3nt: TGTGCCAGCAGCCGGCAGGGCAGGGAAGCTTTCTTT
CDR3aa: CASSRQGREAFF
j_gene: TRBJ1-1
d_gene: .
v_gene: TRBV2
abundance: .

CDR3nt: TGTGCCAGCAGCCCCCACGGGGGAATCGGTGCCGGTCCCTACAATGAGCAGTTCTTC
CDR3aa: CASSPHGGIGAGPYNEQFF
j_gene: TRBJ2-1
d_gene: .
v_gene: TRBV13
abundance: .

CDR3nt: TGTGCCACCAGTGATTTCCTAAACACTGAAGCTTTCTTT
CDR3aa: CATSDFLNTEAFF
j_gene: TRBJ1-1
d_gene: .
v_gene: TRBV24-1
abundance: .

CDR3nt: TGTGCCAGCAGCCCCCAGAGGGAGGGAACGAACACTGAAGCTTTCTTT
CDR3aa: CASSPQREGTNTEAFF
j_gene: TRBJ1-1
d_gene: .
v_gene: TRBV9
abundance: .

CDR3nt: TGCGCCAGCAGCCAAGCGGACAGTTACAATGAGCAGTTCTTC
CDR3aa: CASSQADSYNEQFF
j_gene: TRBJ2-1
d_gene: .
v_gene: TRBV4-1
abundance: .

CDR3nt: TGTGCCTCTGCGACAGGGGCCACTATTGGCTACACCTTC
CDR3aa: CASATGATIGYTF
j_gene: TRBJ1-2
d_gene: TRBD1
v_gene: TRBV10-3
abundance: .

CDR3nt: TGTGCCAGCAGCTTAGAGAGAGGCGGATACTATGGCTACACCTTC
CDR3aa: CASSLERGGYYGYTF
j_gene: TRBJ1-2
d_gene: .
v_gene: TRBV11-2
abundance: .

CDR3nt: TGTGCCAGCAGTTACGGGAACAGGTTGACCGGGGAGCTGTTTTTT
CDR3aa: CASSYGNRLTGELFF
j_gene: TRBJ2-2
d_gene: .
v_gene: TRBV6-6
abundance: .

CDR3nt: TGCGCCAGCAGCGGATGGACAGGGTTGAATGAGCAGTTCTTC
CDR3aa: CASSGWTGLNEQFF
j_gene: TRBJ2-1
d_gene: TRBD1
v_gene: TRBV5-1
abundance: .